Described below is a single TCR beta chain sequence and its context. These data are taken from a study of blood T cell repertoires in COVID-19. The cohort comprised adults aged 18 to 89 years residing in about two dozen US areas. The CDR3 runs 13 residues. Original processing notes: From reference gene primer amplification, estimates of nucleated cell counts were derived. Produced via immunoSEQ multiplex PCR; TCRdb's table is partial and in-frame only. V, J and clone size derive from that table, while D and trimming were established from the DNA sequence. The profile shows 200,000 to 300,000 clones, 70% to 90% of them singletons.

Specimen: PBMCs or T cells enriched from blood (not recorded which). The rearrangement joins TRBV21-1 to TRBJ2-4; the table calls TRBD1, which could not be checked here. TRBV21-1 is classified as a pseudogene. The TCR sequence derives from a man aged 35 to 55 who had recovered from COVID-19. The CDR3 sequence is CASSTNSHGIQYF. The CDR3 DNA reads TGTGCCAGCAGCACAAACAGTCACGGCATTCAGTACTTC.